The 2 T cell receptor beta chains below were found in one sample sequenced in a study of cytomegalovirus exposure and HLA in healthy donors. PCR primers comprised 60 Vbeta and 13 Jbeta primers. Here immunoSEQ multiplex PCR was the method, and the copy in TCRdb shows in-frame clones only, minus some. In the table there are around 130,000 clones, approximately 80% of which are singletons. Sequenced: PBMCs. Every receptor here comes from a human donor in good health.

The chain is built from TRBV2 and TRBJ2-6; D remains ambiguous. Germline loops: CDR1 SNHLY, CDR2 FYNNEI. Trimming pared 0 bases from V and 1 base from J, leaving 7 bases between. The CDR3 totals 16 residues. Here the CDR3 DNA reads TGTGCCAGCAGTGAAGCTTATCTATCTGGGGCCAACGTCCTGACTTTC. Translating gives CASSEAYLSGANVLTF.

This clone was seen only once. The CDR3 is CASSLAGVRGNTEAFF. The CDR3 DNA reads TGCGCCAGCAGCTTGGCTGGGGTCCGGGGGAACACTGAAGCTTTCTTT. This chain connects TRBV5-1 to TRBJ1-1; D call uncertain. Trimming removed 0 bases from V and 1 base from J, with 13 bases in between. The V gene's germline CDR1 is SGHRS and CDR2 YFSETQ. CDR3 size: 16 residues.